One T cell receptor (beta chain) is described in this entry. Its specificity is not known. Among the donors, all were healthy bone marrow donors. This entry belongs to a study of cytomegalovirus exposure and HLA in healthy donors. The study, taken as a whole, reports: In an earlier analysis, in some 500 donors, most V segments appeared productive either ~90% or ~30% of the time. Specificity of three CMV-associated chains for CMV antigens was verified in vitro. TCR association rates varied by HLA locus in a later analysis, with DRB1 highest and HLA-C lowest.

Amplification used 60 Vbeta primers and 13 Jbeta primers. Profiled with immunoSEQ multiplex PCR; TCRdb holds only in-frame clones, not every one. The sample lists 160,000 or so clones, 80% to 85% occurring once. CDR3 length: 17 amino acids. V lost 6 bases, J lost 5 bases, and 25 bases lay in between. The clonotype was recovered from a man aged 18-30 years in good health and CMV-seronegative. The sample was PBMCs. The V gene is TRBV23-1, the J gene TRBJ1-1; D unresolved. TRBV23-1 is identified as an open reading frame with a role that is uncertain. In DNA form, the CDR3 reads TGCGCCAGCAGGACGCCCCCCCTCCGAGTGAGGGAGACTGAAGCTTTCTTT. Protein sequence: CASRTPPLRVRETEAFF.